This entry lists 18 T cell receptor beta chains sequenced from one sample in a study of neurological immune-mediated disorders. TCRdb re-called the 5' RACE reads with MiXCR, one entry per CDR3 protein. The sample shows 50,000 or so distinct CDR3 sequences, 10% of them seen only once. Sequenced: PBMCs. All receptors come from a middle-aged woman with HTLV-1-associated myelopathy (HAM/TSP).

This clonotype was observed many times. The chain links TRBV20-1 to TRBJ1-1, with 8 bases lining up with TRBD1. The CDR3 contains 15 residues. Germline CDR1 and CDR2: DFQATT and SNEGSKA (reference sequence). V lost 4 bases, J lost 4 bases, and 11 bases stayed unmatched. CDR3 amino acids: CSATAGQGGFTEAFF. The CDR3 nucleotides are TGCAGTGCTACGGCAGGACAGGGAGGGTTCACTGAAGCTTTCTTT.

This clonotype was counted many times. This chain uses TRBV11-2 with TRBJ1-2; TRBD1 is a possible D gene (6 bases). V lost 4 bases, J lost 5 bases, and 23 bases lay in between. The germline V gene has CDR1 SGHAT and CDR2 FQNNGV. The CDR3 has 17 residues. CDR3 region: CASSSSGRGGSLYGYTF. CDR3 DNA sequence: TGTGCCAGCAGCTCCTCGGGCAGGGGAGGATCATTGTATGGCTACACCTTC.

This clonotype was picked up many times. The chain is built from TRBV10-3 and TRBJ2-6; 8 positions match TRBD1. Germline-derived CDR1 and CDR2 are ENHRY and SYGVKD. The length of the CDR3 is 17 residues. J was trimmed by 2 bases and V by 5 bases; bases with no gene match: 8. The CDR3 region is CAISKQGVKTGANVLTF. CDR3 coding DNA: TGTGCCATCAGTAAACAGGGGGTTAAGACTGGGGCCAACGTCCTGACTTTC.

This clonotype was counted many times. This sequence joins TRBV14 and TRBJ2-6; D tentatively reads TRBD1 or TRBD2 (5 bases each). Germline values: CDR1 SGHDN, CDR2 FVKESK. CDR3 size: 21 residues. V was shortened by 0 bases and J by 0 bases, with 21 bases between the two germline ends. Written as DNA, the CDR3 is TGTGCCAGCAGCCAAGATAGAAGTTCGGGGCTAGGATACTCTGGGGCCAACGTCCTGACTTTC. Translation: CASSQDRSSGLGYSGANVLTF.

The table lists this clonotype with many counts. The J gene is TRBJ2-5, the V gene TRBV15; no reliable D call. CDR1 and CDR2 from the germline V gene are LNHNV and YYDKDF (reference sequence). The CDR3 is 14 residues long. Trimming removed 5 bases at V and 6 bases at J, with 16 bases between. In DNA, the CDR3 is TGTGCCACCAGCCTCGACCTCACCGGTCAGACCCAGTACTTC. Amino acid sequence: CATSLDLTGQTQYF. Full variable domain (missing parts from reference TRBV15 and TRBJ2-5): DAMVIQNPRYQVTQFGKPVTLSCSQTLNHNVMYWYQQKSSQAPKLLFHYYDKDFNNEADTPDNFQSRRPNTSFCFLDIRSPGLGDTAMYLCATSLDLTGQTQYFGPGTRLLVL.

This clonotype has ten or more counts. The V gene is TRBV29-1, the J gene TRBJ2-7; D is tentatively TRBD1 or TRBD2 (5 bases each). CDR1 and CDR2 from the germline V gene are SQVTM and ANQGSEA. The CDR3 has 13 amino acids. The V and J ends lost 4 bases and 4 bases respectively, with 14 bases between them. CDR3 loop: CSVGNQEGYEQYF. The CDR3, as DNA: TGCAGCGTTGGAAACCAAGAGGGGTACGAGCAGTACTTC.

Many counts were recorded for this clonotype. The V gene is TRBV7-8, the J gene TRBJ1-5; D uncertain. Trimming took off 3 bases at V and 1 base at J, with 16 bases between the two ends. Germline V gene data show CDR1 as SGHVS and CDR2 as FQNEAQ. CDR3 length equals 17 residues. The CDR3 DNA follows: TGTGCCAGCAGCTTGAGTCGGGTGTCTGGGAGCAATCAGCCCCAGCATTTT. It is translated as CASSLSRVSGSNQPQHF.

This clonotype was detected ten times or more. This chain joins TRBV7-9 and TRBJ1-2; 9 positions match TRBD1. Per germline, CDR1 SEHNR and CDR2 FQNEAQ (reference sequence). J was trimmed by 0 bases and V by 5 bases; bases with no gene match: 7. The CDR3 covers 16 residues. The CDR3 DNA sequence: TGTGCCAGCAGCCTGGGACAGGGACAGGCTAACTATGGCTACACCTTC. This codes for CASSLGQGQANYGYTF. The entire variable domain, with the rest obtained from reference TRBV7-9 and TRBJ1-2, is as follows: DTGVSQNPRHKITKRGQNVTFRCDPISEHNRLYWYRQTLGQGPEFLTYFQNEAQLEKSRLLSDRFSAERPKGSFSTLEIQRTEQGDSAMYLCASSLGQGQANYGYTFGSGTRLTVV.

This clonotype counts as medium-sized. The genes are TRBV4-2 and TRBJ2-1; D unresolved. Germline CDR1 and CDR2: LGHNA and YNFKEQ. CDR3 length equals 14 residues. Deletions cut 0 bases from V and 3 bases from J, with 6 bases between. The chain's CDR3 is CASSQEGNYNEQFF. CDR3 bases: TGTGCCAGCAGCCAAGAAGGTAACTACAATGAGCAGTTCTTC.

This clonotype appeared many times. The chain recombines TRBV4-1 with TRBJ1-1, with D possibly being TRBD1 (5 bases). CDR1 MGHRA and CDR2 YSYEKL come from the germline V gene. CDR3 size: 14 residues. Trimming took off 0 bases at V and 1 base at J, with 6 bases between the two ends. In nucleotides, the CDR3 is TGCGCCAGCAGCCAAGATAGGGGGAACACTGAAGCTTTCTTT. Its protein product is CASSQDRGNTEAFF.

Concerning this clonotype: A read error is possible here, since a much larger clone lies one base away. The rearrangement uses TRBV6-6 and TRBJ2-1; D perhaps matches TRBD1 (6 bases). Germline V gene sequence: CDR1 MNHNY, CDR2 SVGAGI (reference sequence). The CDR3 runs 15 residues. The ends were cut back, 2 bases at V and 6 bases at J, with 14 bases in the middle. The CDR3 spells CASSYHGQRGNEQFF. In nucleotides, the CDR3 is TGTGCCAGCAGTTACCACGGACAGAGAGGCAATGAGCAGTTCTTC.

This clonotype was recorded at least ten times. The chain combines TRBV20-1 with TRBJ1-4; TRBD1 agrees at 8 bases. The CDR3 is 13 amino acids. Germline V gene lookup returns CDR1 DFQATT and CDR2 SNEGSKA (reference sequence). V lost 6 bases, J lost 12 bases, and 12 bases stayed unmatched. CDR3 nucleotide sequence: TGCAGTGCCCGGAGGACAGGGCCCGGTGAACTGTTTTTT. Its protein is CSARRTGPGELFF.

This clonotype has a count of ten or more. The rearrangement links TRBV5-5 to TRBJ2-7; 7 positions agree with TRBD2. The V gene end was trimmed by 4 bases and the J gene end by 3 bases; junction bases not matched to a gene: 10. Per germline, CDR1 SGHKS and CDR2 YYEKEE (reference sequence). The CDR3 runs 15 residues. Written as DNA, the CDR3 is TGTGCCAGCAGCGCCTTAACGGGGGGATTCTACGAGCAGTACTTC. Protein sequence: CASSALTGGFYEQYF.

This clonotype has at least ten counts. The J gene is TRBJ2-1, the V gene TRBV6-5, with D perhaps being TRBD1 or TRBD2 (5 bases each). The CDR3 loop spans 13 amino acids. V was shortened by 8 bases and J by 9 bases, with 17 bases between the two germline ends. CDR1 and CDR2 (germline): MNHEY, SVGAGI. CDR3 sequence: CASSFPGHREQFF. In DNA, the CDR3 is TGTGCCAGCTCTTTTCCGGGGCATCGTGAGCAGTTCTTC.

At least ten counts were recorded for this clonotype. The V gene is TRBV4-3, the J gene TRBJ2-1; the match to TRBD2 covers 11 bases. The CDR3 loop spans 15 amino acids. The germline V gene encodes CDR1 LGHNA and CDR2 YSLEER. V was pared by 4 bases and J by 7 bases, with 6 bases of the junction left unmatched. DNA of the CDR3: TGCGCCAGCAGCCTCGGGACTAGCGGTTTGAATGAGCAGTTCTTC. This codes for CASSLGTSGLNEQFF.

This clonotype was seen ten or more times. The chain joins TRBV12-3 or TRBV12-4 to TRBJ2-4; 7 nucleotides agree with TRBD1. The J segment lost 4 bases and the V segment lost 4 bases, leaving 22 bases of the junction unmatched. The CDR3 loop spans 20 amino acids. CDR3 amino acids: CASSWDWAGAQRGPKNIQYF. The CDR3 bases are TGTGCCAGCAGTTGGGATTGGGCAGGGGCCCAAAGGGGGCCAAAAAACATTCAGTACTTC.

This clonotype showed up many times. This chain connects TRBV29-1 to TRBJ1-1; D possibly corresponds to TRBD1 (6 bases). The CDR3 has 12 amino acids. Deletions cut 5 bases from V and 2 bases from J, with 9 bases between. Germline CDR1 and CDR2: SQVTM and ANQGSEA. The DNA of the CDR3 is TGCAGCGTTATGGGGGCTAACACTGAAGCTTTCTTT. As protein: CSVMGANTEAFF.

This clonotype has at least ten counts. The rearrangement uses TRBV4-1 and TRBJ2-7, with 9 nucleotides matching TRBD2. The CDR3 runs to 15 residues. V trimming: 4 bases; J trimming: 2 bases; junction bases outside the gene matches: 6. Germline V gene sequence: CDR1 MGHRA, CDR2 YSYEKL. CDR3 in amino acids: CASSPRGGDTYEQYF. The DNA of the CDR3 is TGCGCCAGCAGCCCCCGCGGGGGGGATACCTACGAGCAGTACTTC.